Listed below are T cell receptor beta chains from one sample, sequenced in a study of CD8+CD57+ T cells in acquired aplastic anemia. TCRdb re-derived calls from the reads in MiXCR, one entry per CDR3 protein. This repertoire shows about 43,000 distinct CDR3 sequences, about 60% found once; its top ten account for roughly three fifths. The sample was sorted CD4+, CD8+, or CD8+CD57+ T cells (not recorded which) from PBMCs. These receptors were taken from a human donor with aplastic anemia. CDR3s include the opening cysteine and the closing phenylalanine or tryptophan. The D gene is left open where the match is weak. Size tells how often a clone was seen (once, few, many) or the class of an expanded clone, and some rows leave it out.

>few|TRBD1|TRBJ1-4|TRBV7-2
CASSMGDRALFF
TGTGCCAGTAGTATGGGGGACAGGGCCCTGTTTTTT
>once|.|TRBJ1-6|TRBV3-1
CASSQGESPLHF
TGTGCCAGCAGCCAAGGGGAGTCACCCCTCCACTTT
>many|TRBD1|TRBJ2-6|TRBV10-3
CAISHDRASGANVLTF
TGTGCCATCAGCCATGACAGGGCCTCTGGGGCCAACGTCCTGACTTTC
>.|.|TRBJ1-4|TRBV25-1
CASTPSGEKLFF
TGTGCCAGCACCCCGAGCGGTGAAAAACTGTTTTTT
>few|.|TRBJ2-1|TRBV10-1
CASSARERRNF
TGCGCCAGCAGTGCCAGGGAAAGGCGCAATTTC
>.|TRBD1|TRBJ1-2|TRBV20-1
CSASDRASYGYTF
TGCAGTGCTAGTGACAGGGCGTCCTATGGCTACACCTTC
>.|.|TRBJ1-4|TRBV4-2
CASSQEEGEKLFF
TGTGCCAGCAGCCAAGAAGAGGGCGAAAAACTGTTTTTT
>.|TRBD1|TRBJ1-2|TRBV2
CASSQRTGTGYGYTF
TGTGCCAGCAGCCAGCGGACCGGGACAGGCTATGGCTACACCTTC
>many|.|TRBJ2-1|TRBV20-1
CSASDNEQFF
TGCAGTGCTAGTGACAATGAGCAGTTCTTC
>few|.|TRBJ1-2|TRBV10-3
CAISESNFNYGYTF
TGTGCCATCAGTGAGTCGAACTTTAACTATGGCTACACCTTC
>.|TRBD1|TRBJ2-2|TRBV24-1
CATRATGETGELFF
TGTGCCACCAGGGCGACAGGGGAAACCGGGGAGCTGTTTTTT
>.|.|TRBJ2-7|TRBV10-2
CASSPSTGYYEQYF
TGCGCCAGCAGCCCCTCGACAGGATACTACGAGCAGTACTTC
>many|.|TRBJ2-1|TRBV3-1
CASSPKALGISYNEQFF
TGTGCCAGCAGCCCGAAAGCCTTGGGGATCTCCTACAATGAGCAGTTCTTC
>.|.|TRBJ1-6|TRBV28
CASSYVGESSPLHF
TGTGCCAGCAGTTATGTGGGCGAGAGCTCACCCCTCCACTTT
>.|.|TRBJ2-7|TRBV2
CASTLDTPPYEQYF
TGTGCCAGCACGTTGGACACACCGCCCTACGAGCAGTACTTC
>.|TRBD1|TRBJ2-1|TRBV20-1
CSAHRDRSYNEQFF
TGCAGTGCTCACCGGGACAGGTCCTACAATGAGCAGTTCTTC
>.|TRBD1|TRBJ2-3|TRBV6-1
CASSGLHRGDTDTQYF
TGTGCCAGCAGTGGCCTCCACAGGGGCGACACAGATACGCAGTATTTT
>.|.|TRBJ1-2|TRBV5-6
CASSLGDLEFPYGYTF
TGTGCCAGCAGCTTGGGAGATCTAGAATTTCCCTATGGCTACACCTTC
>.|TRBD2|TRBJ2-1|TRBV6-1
CASSRTSGGPSEQFF
TGTGCCAGCAGCCGTACTAGCGGGGGCCCCTCCGAGCAGTTCTTC
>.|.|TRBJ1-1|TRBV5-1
CASSLQGTVNTEAFF
TGCGCCAGCAGCTTGCAGGGCACGGTGAACACTGAAGCTTTCTTT
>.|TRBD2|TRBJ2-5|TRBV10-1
CASSEIGLARETQYF
TGCGCCAGCAGTGAGATAGGACTAGCAAGAGAGACCCAGTACTTC
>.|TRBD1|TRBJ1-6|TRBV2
CASSEGGQGNSPLHF
TGTGCCAGCAGTGAGGGCGGACAGGGTAATTCACCCCTCCACTTT
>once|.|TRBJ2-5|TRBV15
CATSREGQRETQYF
TGTGCCACCAGCAGAGAGGGGCAGAGAGAGACCCAGTACTTC
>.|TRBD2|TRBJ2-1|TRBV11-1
CASSPTGLAGGNEQFF
TGTGCCAGCAGCCCAACGGGACTAGCGGGGGGAAATGAGCAGTTCTTC
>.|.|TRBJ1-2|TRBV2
CASSLRTGYGYTF
TGTGCCAGCAGTCTTCGGACGGGCTATGGCTACACCTTC
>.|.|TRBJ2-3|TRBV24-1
CATGSGSTDTQYF
TGTGCCACCGGTAGCGGCAGCACAGATACGCAGTATTTT
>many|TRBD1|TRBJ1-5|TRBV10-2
CASRQGANQPQHF
TGCGCCAGCCGACAGGGGGCCAATCAGCCCCAGCATTTT
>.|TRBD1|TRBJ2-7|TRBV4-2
CASSQATGQFDEQYF
TGTGCCAGCAGCCAAGCAACGGGACAGTTCGACGAGCAGTACTTC
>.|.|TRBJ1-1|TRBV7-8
CASSLASATATNTEAFF
TGTGCCAGCAGCTTAGCGTCTGCGACAGCGACGAACACTGAAGCTTTCTTT
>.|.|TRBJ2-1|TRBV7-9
CASSLGLAHEQFF
TGTGCCAGCAGCTTAGGTCTAGCCCATGAGCAGTTCTTC
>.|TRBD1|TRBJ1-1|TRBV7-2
CASSPGTGRMAFF
TGTGCCAGCAGTCCCGGGACAGGGAGGATGGCTTTCTTT
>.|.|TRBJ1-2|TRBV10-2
CASCRDTNNYGYTF
TGCGCCAGCTGCAGAGACACCAATAACTATGGCTACACCTTC
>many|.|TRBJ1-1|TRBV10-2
CASSAFGAIFTEAFF
TGCGCCAGCAGTGCTTTTGGGGCTATTTTCACTGAAGCTTTCTTT
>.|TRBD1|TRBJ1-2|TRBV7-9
CASSPTGNGYTF
TGTGCCAGCAGCCCGACAGGGAATGGCTACACCTTC
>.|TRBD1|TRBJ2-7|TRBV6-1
CASSDEADRGPNEQYF
TGTGCCAGCAGTGACGAGGCGGACAGGGGGCCCAACGAGCAGTACTTC
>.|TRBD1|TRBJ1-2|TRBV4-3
CASSPNYNSGGYGYTF
TGCGCCAGCAGCCCTAACTATAACTCAGGGGGTTATGGCTACACCTTC
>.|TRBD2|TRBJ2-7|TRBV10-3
CAISEVGGDYEQYF
TGTGCCATCAGTGAGGTGGGGGGGGACTACGAGCAGTACTTC
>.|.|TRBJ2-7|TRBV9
CASSGAYAGAPPYEQYF
TGTGCCAGCAGTGGGGCCTATGCAGGTGCCCCCCCTTACGAGCAGTACTTC
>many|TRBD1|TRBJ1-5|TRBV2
CASAPGQYSNQPQHF
TGTGCCAGCGCTCCGGGACAGTATAGCAATCAGCCCCAGCATTTT
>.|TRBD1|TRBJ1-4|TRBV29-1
CSAGRDRGEKLFF
TGCAGCGCTGGCCGGGACAGGGGTGAAAAACTGTTTTTT
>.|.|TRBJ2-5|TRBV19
CASSLSGSQATQYF
TGTGCCAGTAGCTTATCCGGGTCCCAAGCGACCCAGTACTTC
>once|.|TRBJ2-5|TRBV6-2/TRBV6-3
CASSYVWDGGETQYF
TGTGCCAGCAGTTACGTGTGGGACGGAGGAGAGACCCAGTACTTC
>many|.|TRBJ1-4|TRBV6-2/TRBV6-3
CASSYSRTGTNEKLFF
TGTGCCAGCAGTTACTCTCGGACGGGAACTAATGAAAAACTGTTTTTT